This T cell receptor (beta chain) appears in the sequencing data of a study of cytomegalovirus exposure and HLA in healthy donors. The overall study: Early release data held 85 million to 95 million unique TCRs from HLA-typed donors.

Study-wide results and limits: Solely CMV serostatus was available to characterize immune exposure.

Concerning this clone: Its antigen is currently unknown.

13 Jbeta primers and 60 Vbeta primers were used for the PCR. Some clones are missing from TCRdb's copy, which holds only in-frame ones; the method was immunoSEQ multiplex PCR. The sample includes 95,000 to 150,000 clones, under 70% of them seen just once. V lost 4 bases and J lost 0; bases outside the gene matches: 15. In germline, CDR1 is MDHEN, CDR2 SYDVKM. The CDR3 is 19 residues long. This receptor was taken from a man aged 18 to 29 in good health and CMV-seronegative. Specimen: PBMCs. V is TRBV28 and J is TRBJ1-5, with 7 bases aligning to TRBD1. The CDR3 here is CASSSPGQRSFGSNQPQHF. DNA of the CDR3: TGTGCCAGCAGTTCACCGGGACAGAGATCCTTCGGTAGCAATCAGCCCCAGCATTTT.